The 8 T cell receptor beta chains in this list originate from one sample, sequenced in a study of siplizumab effects on memory and regulatory T cells. Coculturing of the mixed lymphocyte reaction cells was performed at 37°C for 6 days. TCRdb's copy holds only in-frame clones and misses some; the assay was immunoSEQ multiplex PCR. The sample lists about 14,000 clones, about 46% seen once, with roughly 9.5% in the top ten. Their antigens are not known. Sample: CFSE-low (dividing) CD4+ T cells sorted from an allogeneic mixed lymphocyte reaction. Receptor source: a human donor in good health; the cells came from an allogeneic mixed lymphocyte reaction.

The chain joins TRBV7-2 to TRBJ2-7; TRBD1 matches 9 bases. The CDR3 has 17 amino acids. Germline V gene data show CDR1 as SGHTA and CDR2 as FQGNSA. Trimming took 6 bases from V and 0 from J; bases not matched to a gene: 12. The CDR3 DNA reads TGTGCCAGCAGACGTCCCGGGACAGGGCGGGGCTCCTACGAGCAGTACTTC. Translated: CASRRPGTGRGSYEQYF. Full variable domain (missing parts from reference TRBV7-2 and TRBJ2-7): GAGVSQSPSNKVTEKGKDVELRCDPISGHTALYWYRQSLGQGLEFLIYFQGNSAPDKSGLPSDRFSAERTGGSVSTLTIQRTQQEDSAVYLCASRRPGTGRGSYEQYFGPGTRLTVT.

V is TRBV18 and J is TRBJ2-5; D remains ambiguous. The CDR3 is made up of 11 amino acids. Deletions cut 2 bases from V and 5 bases from J, with 3 bases between. Germline-derived CDR1 and CDR2 are KGHSH and LQKENI. DNA for the CDR3: TGTGCCAGCTCACCAGGGGAGACCCAGTACTTC. This codes for CASSPGETQYF.

This clone counts as medium-sized. The CDR3 nucleotides are TGTGCCTGGAGTGTAGGAGGGTTCAATGAGCAGTTCTTC. This translates into CAWSVGGFNEQFF. The chain combines TRBV30 with TRBJ2-1; D may be TRBD2 (6 bases). This CDR3 is built from 13 residues. Germline CDR1 and CDR2: GTSNPN and SVGIG (reference sequence). Trimming removed 0 bases from V and 6 bases from J, with 9 bases in between.

The chain uses TRBV13 and TRBJ2-7; the match to TRBD1 covers 11 bases. The CDR3 totals 15 residues. Unmatched junction bases numbered 5, after V lost 5 bases and J lost 2 bases. From germline, CDR1 is PRHDT and CDR2 FYEKMQ (reference sequence). Here the CDR3 DNA reads TGTGCCAGCAGCAGAGGGGACAGGGGGGCCTACGAGCAGTACTTC. Translating it yields CASSRGDRGAYEQYF.

The V gene is TRBV6-5, the J gene TRBJ2-5; 9 bases are shared with TRBD1. V gave up 5 bases and J gave up 4 bases; unmatched junction bases: 5. This CDR3 region has 14 residues. CDR1 and CDR2 (germline): MNHEY, SVGAGI. CDR3 DNA sequence: TGTGCCAGCAGTCGTACAGGGGGCTCAGAGACCCAGTACTTC. Encoded protein: CASSRTGGSETQYF.

This sequence joins TRBV7-9 and TRBJ1-1; D gene uncertain. Germline V gives CDR1 SEHNR, CDR2 FQNEAQ (reference sequence). CDR3 length: 11 amino acids. Trimming took off 8 bases at V and 8 bases at J, with 12 bases between the two ends. CDR3 DNA: TGTGCCAGCGGTATAAGGTCAGAAGCTTTCTTT. Translating gives CASGIRSEAFF.

J is TRBJ2-2 and V is TRBV5-6; a weak D match, TRBD2 (5 bases). This CDR3 is built from 14 residues. Germline CDR1 SGHDT, CDR2 YYEEEE. Deletions cut 1 base from V and 3 bases from J, with 7 bases between. CDR3 residues: CASSLMGDTGELFF. The CDR3, as DNA: TGTGCCAGCAGCTTGATGGGAGACACCGGGGAGCTGTTTTTT.

This clone was detected once. The chain is built from TRBV2 and TRBJ2-2; weak D call: TRBD2 (5 bases). Between the trimmed V and J ends, which lost 0 bases and 4 bases, there was a span of 9 bases. CDR1 and CDR2 from the germline V gene are SNHLY and FYNNEI. This CDR3 region has 15 residues. The CDR3 sequence is CASSEAGLSTGELFF. The CDR3 DNA is TGTGCCAGCAGTGAAGCTGGACTCAGCACCGGGGAGCTGTTTTTT.